The clone carrying this T cell receptor (beta chain) was recorded many times. This CDR3 has 15 amino acids. Germline V lookup: CDR1 SQVTM, CDR2 ANQGSEA. With V trimmed by 6 bases and J by 0 bases, 9 bases remained unmatched. These data are taken from a study of kidney transplant recipient with SARS-CoV-2 infection. One entry per CDR3 protein, called by TCRdb with MiXCR from the reads. The data hold 250,000 or so distinct CDR3 sequences, with 29% observed a single time. This sequence joins TRBV29-1 and TRBJ1-2; 8 bases line up with TRBD1. The receptor was derived from a male patient between 25 and 39 years old who had COVID-19 and was a kidney transplant recipient. Some of the T cells might come from the graft donor. The input for sequencing was a blood sample, taken at baseline and on roughly day 110 from a kidney transplant recipient. The CDR3 loop is CSVLNRDRTNYGYTF. The CDR3 region has the DNA TGCAGCGTCCTAAACCGGGACAGGACTAACTATGGCTACACCTTC.